The next 5 T cell receptor beta chains were all read from a single sample in a study of cytomegalovirus exposure and HLA in healthy donors. The PCR was carried out with 60 Vbeta primers and 13 Jbeta primers. Produced via immunoSEQ multiplex PCR; TCRdb's table is partial and in-frame only. Found here are 150,000 to 200,000 clones, 79% of them singletons; the top ten hold about 2.2%. Specimen: PBMCs. The receptors originated from a woman aged 45-60 years in good health and CMV-seronegative.

The chain joins TRBV6-6 to TRBJ1-5; the D is unclear. Per germline, CDR1 MNHNY and CDR2 SVGAGI (reference sequence). The CDR3 covers 12 residues. V was trimmed by 7 bases and J by 0 bases, leaving 4 bases between them. The DNA for the CDR3 is TGTGCCAGCACCCTTAGCAATCAGCCCCAGCATTTT. This translates into CASTLSNQPQHF.

The chain couples TRBV5-5 to TRBJ1-1; possible D gene TRBD1, 6 bases. Germline V lookup: CDR1 SGHKS, CDR2 YYEKEE (reference sequence). V lost 1 base to trimming and J lost 1 base, with 11 bases between them. The CDR3 sequence is 15 residues long. The CDR3 DNA is TGTGCCAGCAGCTTGTCAGGGGCTCCGAACACTGAAGCTTTCTTT. Its translation is CASSLSGAPNTEAFF. Variable domain in full (rest from reference TRBV5-5 and TRBJ1-1): DAGVTQSPTHLIKTRGQQVTLRCSPISGHKSVSWYQQVLGQGPQFIFQYYEKEERGRGNFPDRFSARQFPNYSSELNVNALLLGDSALYLCASSLSGAPNTEAFFGQGTRLTVV.

J is TRBJ1-5 and V is TRBV28; D gene unclear. Trimming removed 2 bases from V and 5 bases from J, with 10 bases in between. CDR1 and CDR2 from the germline V gene are MDHEN and SYDVKM. The CDR3 consists of 14 residues. The CDR3 spells CASSLGFGYQPQHF. DNA for the CDR3: TGTGCCAGCAGTTTAGGTTTCGGGTATCAGCCCCAGCATTTT.

The chain combines TRBV11-3 with TRBJ2-1; 8 bases fit TRBD2. The CDR3 totals 13 residues. Trimming took 5 bases from V and 8 from J; bases not matched to a gene: 5. CDR1 and CDR2 (germline): SGHNT, YENEEA. The CDR3, as DNA: TGTGCCAGCAGCCCCCGGGGGGGGCATGAGCAGTTCTTC. Its protein is CASSPRGGHEQFF. Filled out from reference TRBV11-3 and TRBJ2-1, the complete variable domain reads EAGVVQSPRYKIIEKKQPVAFWCNPISGHNTLYWYLQNLGQGPELLIRYENEEAVDDSQLPKDRFSAERLKGVDSTLKIQPAELGDSAVYLCASSPRGGHEQFFGPGTRLTVL.

A single count supports this clone. The chain links TRBV7-8 to TRBJ1-1, with TRBD1 as a possible D gene (5 bases). V lost 5 bases and J 4 bases, leaving 17 bases between the germline ends. Germline CDR1 SGHVS, CDR2 FQNEAQ. The CDR3 covers 15 residues. The CDR3 DNA sequence: TGTGCCAGCAGCAGCCGACAGACCACCTCCACTGAAGCTTTCTTT. Encoded protein: CASSSRQTTSTEAFF. Looking up the rest from reference TRBV7-8 and TRBJ1-1 gives the full variable domain: GAGVSQSPRYKVAKRGQDVALRCDPISGHVSLFWYQQALGQGPEFLTYFQNEAQLDKSGLPSDRFFAERPEGSVSTLKIQRTQQEDSAVYLCASSSRQTTSTEAFFGQGTRLTVV.